Listed here is a single TCR beta chain. Its antigen is unidentified. CDR1 is SGHTA and CDR2 is FQGNSA in the germline V gene. The length of the CDR3 is 12 residues. The germline V and J ends were trimmed by 3 bases and 11 bases, with 13 bases remaining between them. In TCRdb, the RT-PCR reads were re-called with MiXCR into one record per CDR3 protein. Found here are approximately 530,000 distinct CDR3 sequences, roughly 8.2% of them singletons; the top ten hold approximately 13%. The data stem from a study of response to subunit inactivated influenza vaccine. Study results and caveats: T cells newly recruited by each seasonal influenza vaccination are few, the authors suggested.

This sample comprised PBMCs from blood, obtained around 25 months after vaccination. The rearrangement uses TRBV7-2 and TRBJ1-1; possible D gene TRBD1, 6 bases. The receptor was isolated from a man aged 50 to 69 who received an inactivated influenza vaccine. As DNA, the CDR3 is TGTGCCAGCAGCTTGACAGGAGTTCGGGCTTTCTTT. The encoded protein is CASSLTGVRAFF.